Reported below is one T cell receptor (beta chain). Its antigen is undetermined. Gene names follow the mouse nomenclature. Additional DNA sequences in this sample encode the identical CDR3. Sequencing relied on a cDNA template that was reverse transcribed from extracted RNA. Measured with immunoSEQ multiplex PCR; TCRdb has only the in-frame clones, and not every one. The sample holds 290,000 or so clones, and no clone turns up only once. The source of the sample is a study of CD8+ T cells in alopecia areata. Researchers sorted pooled cutaneous lymph node cells on the basis of CD4, CD8alpha, NKG2D, NKG2ACE and other markers. Study findings and constraints: Normal-skin resident alphabeta T cells also appear among scalp sample sequences.

The receptor comes from a C3H/HeJ mouse with alopecia areata. For the strain, the MHC haplotype given is H2-k. Sequenced: CD4+ T cells sorted from a lymph node.

Partial CDR3 DNA: TGTGCCAGCAGCCAACAGGGGGCGGGTAATTCGCCC. As protein: CASSQQGAGNSP. The CDR3 reads in full as CASSQQGAGNSPLYF. The V and J genes are TRBV5 and TRBJ1-6; 8 bases fit TRBD1. The read ends 3 residues early relative to the CDR3; the germline J gene fills the gap. TRBJ1-6 is an ORF, with its function uncertain. The CDR3 totals 15 residues. Trimming at V came to 2 bases and at J to 6 bases, leaving 3 bases not matched to a gene. Germline CDR1 reads LGHNA; CDR2 reads YNLKQL (reference sequence).